This TCR beta chain comes out of a study of cytomegalovirus exposure and HLA in healthy donors. Germline CDR1 and CDR2: MGHDK and SYGVNS. V lost 4 bases and J 6 bases, leaving 10 bases between the germline ends. The CDR3 consists of 13 residues. The primer mix had 60 Vbeta and 13 Jbeta primers. Profiled with immunoSEQ multiplex PCR; TCRdb holds only in-frame clones, not every one. In the table there are tens of thousands of clones, about 80% of which are singletons. The gene calls are TRBV25-1 and TRBJ1-5; weak D call: TRBD1 (5 bases). The sequencing input was PBMCs. The TCR was taken from a male donor in good health and CMV-seronegative. CDR3 DNA sequence: TGTGCCAGCAGTGTCCAGGGCGGTCAGCCCCAGCATTTT. The encoded protein is CASSVQGGQPQHF.